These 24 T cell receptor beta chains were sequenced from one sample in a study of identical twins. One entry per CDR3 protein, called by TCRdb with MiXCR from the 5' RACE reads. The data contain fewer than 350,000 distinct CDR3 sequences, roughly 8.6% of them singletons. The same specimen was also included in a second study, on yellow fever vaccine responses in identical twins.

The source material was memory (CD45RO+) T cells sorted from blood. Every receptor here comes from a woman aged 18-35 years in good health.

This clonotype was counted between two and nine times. The CDR3 DNA reads TGTGCCAGCAGCTTACAGGGACTCAGCTCCTACAATGAGCAGTTCTTC. Translating gives CASSLQGLSSYNEQFF. The chain recombines TRBV11-3 with TRBJ2-1; a weak D match, TRBD2 (6 bases). The CDR3 is made up of 16 amino acids. Germline values: CDR1 SGHNT, CDR2 YENEEA. V lost 2 bases and J lost 0, with 11 bases in between.

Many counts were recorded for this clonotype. The CDR3 reads CASSQTTGIGQPQHF. CDR3 in DNA: TGTGCCAGCAGCCAAACCACAGGGATTGGCCAGCCCCAGCATTTT. This rearrangement joins TRBV3-1 to TRBJ1-5; TRBD1 might be the D (6 bases). CDR3 size: 15 residues. Germline CDR1 is LGHDT and CDR2 is YNNKEL (reference sequence). Trimming cost V 2 bases and J 7 bases, with 15 bases left between them.

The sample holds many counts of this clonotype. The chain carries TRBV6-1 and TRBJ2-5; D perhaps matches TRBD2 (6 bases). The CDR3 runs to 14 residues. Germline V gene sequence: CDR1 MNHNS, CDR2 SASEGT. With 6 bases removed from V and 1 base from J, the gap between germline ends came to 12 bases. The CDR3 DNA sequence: TGTGCCAGCAGCCGTAGCGGTTTCCAAGAGACCCAGTACTTC. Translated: CASSRSGFQETQYF.

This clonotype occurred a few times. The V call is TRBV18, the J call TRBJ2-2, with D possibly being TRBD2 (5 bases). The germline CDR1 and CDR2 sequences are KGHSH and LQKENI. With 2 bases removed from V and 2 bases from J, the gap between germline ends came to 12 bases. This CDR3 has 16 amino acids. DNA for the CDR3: TGTGCCAGCTCACCAACGAACCGGGATAACACCGGGGAGCTGTTTTTT. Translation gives CASSPTNRDNTGELFF.

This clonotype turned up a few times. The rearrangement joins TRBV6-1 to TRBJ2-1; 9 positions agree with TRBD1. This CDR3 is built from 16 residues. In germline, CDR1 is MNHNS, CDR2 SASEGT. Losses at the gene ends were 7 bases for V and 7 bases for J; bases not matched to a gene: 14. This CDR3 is CASKRTGVGIWNEQFF. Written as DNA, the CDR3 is TGTGCCAGCAAAAGGACAGGGGTAGGAATTTGGAATGAGCAGTTCTTC.

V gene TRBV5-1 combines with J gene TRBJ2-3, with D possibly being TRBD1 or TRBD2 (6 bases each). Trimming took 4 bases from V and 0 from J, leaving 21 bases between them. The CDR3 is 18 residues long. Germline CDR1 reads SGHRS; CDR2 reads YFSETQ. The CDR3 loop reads CASSRGESGHSSTDTQYF. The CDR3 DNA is TGCGCCAGCAGCAGGGGGGAGTCAGGTCACTCGAGCACAGATACGCAGTATTTT.

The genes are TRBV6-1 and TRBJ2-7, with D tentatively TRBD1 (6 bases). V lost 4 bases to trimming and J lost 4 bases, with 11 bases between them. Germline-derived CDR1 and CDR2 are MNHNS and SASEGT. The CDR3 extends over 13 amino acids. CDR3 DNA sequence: TGTGCCAGCAGTGGAGGGGGAAGGTACGAGCAGTACGTC. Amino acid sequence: CASSGGGRYEQYV.

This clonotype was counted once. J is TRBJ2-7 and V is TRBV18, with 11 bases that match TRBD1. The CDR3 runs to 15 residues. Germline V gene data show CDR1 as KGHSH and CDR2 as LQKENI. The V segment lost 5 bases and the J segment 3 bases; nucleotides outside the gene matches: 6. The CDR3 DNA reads TGTGCCAGCTCAACGGGACAGGGGGAAGGCTACGAGCAGTACGTC. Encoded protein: CASSTGQGEGYEQYV.

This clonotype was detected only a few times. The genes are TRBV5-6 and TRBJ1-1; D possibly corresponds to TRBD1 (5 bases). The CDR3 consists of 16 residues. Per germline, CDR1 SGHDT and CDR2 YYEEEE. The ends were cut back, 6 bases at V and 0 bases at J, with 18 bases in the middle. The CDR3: CASNTAGRLMNTEAFF. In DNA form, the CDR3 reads TGTGCCAGCAATACAGCGGGACGGCTAATGAACACTGAAGCTTTCTTT.

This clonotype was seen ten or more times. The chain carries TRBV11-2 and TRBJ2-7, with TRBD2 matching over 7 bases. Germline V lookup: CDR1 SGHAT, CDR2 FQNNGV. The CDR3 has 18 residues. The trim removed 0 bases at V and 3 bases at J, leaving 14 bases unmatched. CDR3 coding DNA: TGTGCCAGCAGCTTAGAGAGGGTCGGGCGGGAGCGGGTCTACGAGCAGTACTTC. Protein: CASSLERVGRERVYEQYF.

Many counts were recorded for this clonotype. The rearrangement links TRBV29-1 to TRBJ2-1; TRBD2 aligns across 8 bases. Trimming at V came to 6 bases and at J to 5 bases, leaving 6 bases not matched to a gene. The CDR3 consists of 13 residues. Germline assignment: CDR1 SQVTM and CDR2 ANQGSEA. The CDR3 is CSVATSGNNEQFF. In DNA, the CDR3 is TGCAGCGTGGCCACTAGCGGAAACAATGAGCAGTTCTTC.

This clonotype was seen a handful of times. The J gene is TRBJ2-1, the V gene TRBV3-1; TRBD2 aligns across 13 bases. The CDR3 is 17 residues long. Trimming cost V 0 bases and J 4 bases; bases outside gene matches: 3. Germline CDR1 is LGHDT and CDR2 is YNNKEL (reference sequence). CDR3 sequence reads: CASSQETSGRRYNEQFF. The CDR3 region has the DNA TGTGCCAGCAGCCAAGAGACTAGCGGGAGGAGGTACAATGAGCAGTTCTTC.

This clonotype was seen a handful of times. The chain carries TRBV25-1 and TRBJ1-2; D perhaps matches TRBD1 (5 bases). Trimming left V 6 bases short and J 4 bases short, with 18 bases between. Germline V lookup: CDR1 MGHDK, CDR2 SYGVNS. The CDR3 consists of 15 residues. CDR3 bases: TGTGCCAGCAGGGAAACCGACAGCTTCATCTATGGCTACACCTTC. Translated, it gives CASRETDSFIYGYTF.

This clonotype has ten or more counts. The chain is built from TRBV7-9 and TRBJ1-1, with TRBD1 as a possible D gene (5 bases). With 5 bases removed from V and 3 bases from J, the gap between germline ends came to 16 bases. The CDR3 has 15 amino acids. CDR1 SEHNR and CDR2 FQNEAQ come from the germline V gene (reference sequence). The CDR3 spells CASSPGRAWDTEAFF. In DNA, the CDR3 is TGTGCCAGCAGCCCAGGGAGGGCGTGGGACACTGAAGCTTTCTTT.

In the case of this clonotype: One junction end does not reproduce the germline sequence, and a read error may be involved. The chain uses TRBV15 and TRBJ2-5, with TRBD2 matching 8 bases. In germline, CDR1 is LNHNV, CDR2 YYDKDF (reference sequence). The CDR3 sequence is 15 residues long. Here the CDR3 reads CATSREPGGGETQYF. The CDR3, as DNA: TGTGCCACCAGTAGAGAACCGGGAGGGGGAGAGACCCAGTACTTC.

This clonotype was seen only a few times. CDR3 nucleotides: TGTGCCAGCAGCCGTAATGGGTTGGAGACCCAGTACTTC. Translating gives CASSRNGLETQYF. The rearrangement links TRBV5-5 to TRBJ2-5, with unresolved D. The germline V gene encodes CDR1 SGHKS and CDR2 YYEKEE (reference sequence). Trimming removed 4 bases from V and 5 bases from J, with 12 bases in between. The CDR3 extends over 13 amino acids.

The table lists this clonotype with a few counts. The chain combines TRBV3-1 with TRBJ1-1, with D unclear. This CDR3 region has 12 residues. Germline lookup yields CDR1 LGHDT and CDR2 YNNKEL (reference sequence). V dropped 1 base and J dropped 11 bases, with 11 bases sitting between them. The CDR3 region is CASSQVGRRAFF. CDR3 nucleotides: TGTGCCAGCAGCCAAGTGGGCAGGAGGGCTTTCTTT.

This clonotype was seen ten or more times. In DNA, the CDR3 is TGTGCCAGCAGCGCGGGACAGAGGAGCAATCAGCCCCAGCATTTT. It is translated as CASSAGQRSNQPQHF. The rearrangement links TRBV9 to TRBJ1-5, with 7 bases aligning to TRBD1. The CDR3 length is 15 residues. The germline gives CDR1 SGDLS, CDR2 YYNGEE. V dropped 3 bases and J dropped 1; count of bases not matched to a gene: 4.

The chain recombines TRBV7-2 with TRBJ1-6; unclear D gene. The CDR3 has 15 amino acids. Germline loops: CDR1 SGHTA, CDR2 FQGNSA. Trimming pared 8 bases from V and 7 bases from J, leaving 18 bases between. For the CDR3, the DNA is TGTGCCAGCCTCCAACGAGGGTGGCGGAATTCACCCCTCCACTTT. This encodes CASLQRGWRNSPLHF.

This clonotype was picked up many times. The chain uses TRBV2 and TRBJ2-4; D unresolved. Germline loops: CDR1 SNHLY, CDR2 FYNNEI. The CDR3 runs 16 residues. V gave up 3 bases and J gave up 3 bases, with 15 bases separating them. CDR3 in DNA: TGTGCCAGCAGTGAGGGCCTGGGGATGGGCAAAAACATTCAGTACTTC. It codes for CASSEGLGMGKNIQYF.

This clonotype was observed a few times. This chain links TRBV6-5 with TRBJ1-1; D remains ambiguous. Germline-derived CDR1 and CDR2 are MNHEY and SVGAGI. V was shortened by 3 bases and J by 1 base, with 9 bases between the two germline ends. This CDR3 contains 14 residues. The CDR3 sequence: CASSYTETNTEAFF. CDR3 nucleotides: TGTGCCAGCAGTTATACAGAGACGAACACTGAAGCTTTCTTT.

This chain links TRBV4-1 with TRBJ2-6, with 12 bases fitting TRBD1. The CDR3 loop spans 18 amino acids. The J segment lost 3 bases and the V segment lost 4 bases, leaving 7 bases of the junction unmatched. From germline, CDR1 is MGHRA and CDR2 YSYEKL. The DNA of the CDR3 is TGCGCCAGCAGCCTTACAGGGACAGGGGGCAGTGGGGCCAACGTCCTGACTTTC. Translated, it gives CASSLTGTGGSGANVLTF.

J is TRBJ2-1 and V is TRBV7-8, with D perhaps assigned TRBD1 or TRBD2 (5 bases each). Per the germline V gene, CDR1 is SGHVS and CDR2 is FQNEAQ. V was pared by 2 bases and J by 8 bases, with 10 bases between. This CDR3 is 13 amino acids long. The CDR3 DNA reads TGTGCCAGCAGCTTAAGAGGGGCGCATGAGCAGTTCTTC. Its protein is CASSLRGAHEQFF.

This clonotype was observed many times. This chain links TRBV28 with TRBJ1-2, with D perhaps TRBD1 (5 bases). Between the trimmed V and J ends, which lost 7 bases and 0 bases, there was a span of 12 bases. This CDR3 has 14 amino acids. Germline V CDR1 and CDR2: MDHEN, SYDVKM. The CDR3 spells CASTPGSSNYGYTF. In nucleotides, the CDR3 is TGTGCCAGCACCCCAGGGAGTTCTAACTATGGCTACACCTTC.